This TCR beta chain was sequenced for a study of regulatory T cells in long-lasting Graves disease. Overall study results and limits: Graves' patients with persistent disease showed TCR diversity lower than patients newly diagnosed.

The time point was: persistent/refractory GD, antithyroid drugs over 5 years with positive TRAb. RNA from PBMCs was the source of the TCR library. Relying on iRepertoire HTBI primers and Arm-PCR of CDR3 regions, the team built TCR beta libraries. In the original processing: Taken together, the samples had around 60 TRBV and more than 12 TRBJ segments identified. TCRdb fed the multiplex PCR reads into MiXCR, producing one record per CDR3 protein. The V and J calls and clone size are TCRdb's, not the authors'. Here the sample spans hundreds of thousands of distinct CDR3 sequences, less than 25% being singletons. This clonotype showed up many times. The antigen remains unidentified. Trimming removed 1 base at V and 4 bases at J, with 8 bases between. The length of the CDR3 is 14 residues.

The source material was peripheral blood mononuclear cells (PBMCs), sampled when the disease was refractory, from a patient treated with antithyroid drugs. The V call is TRBV12-3 or TRBV12-4, the J call TRBJ1-5; unclear D gene. The clonotype originates from a female donor with Graves disease. The CDR3 DNA follows: TGTGCCAGCAGTTTAGGGTCACGAAATCAGCCCCAGCATTTT. Its protein is CASSLGSRNQPQHF.